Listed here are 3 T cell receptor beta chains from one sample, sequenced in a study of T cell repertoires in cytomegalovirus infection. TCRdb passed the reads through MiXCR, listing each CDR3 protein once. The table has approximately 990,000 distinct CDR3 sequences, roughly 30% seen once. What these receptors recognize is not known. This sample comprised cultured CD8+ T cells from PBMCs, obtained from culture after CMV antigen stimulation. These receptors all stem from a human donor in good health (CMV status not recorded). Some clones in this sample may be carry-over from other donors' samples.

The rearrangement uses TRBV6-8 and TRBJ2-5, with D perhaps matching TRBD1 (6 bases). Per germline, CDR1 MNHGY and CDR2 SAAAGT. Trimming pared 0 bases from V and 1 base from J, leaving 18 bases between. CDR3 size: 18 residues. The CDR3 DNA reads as TGTGCCAGCAGTTACTCGGCGACAGGACCCACCCTCCAAGAGACCCAGTACTTC. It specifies CASSYSATGPTLQETQYF.

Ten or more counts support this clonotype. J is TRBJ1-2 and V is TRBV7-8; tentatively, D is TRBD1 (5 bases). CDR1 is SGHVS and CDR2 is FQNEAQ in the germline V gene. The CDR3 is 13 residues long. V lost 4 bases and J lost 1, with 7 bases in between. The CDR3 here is CASSSGLNYGYTF. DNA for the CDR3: TGTGCCAGCAGCTCGGGACTTAACTATGGCTACACCTTC.

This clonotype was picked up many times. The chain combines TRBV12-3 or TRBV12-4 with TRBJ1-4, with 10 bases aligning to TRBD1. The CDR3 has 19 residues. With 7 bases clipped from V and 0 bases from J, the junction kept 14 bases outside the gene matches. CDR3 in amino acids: CASTLYRQGATSTNEKLFF. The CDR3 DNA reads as TGTGCCAGCACCCTATACCGACAGGGGGCAACCTCAACTAATGAAAAACTGTTTTTT.